This TCR beta chain appears in the sequencing data of a study of neoadjuvant anti-PD-1 for oral cavity cancer. Sequencing used immunoSEQ multiplex PCR; TCRdb keeps in-frame clones, though not all of them. The data hold just over 14,000 clones, with 70% to 75% observed a single time. This clone was seen a few times. As yet, its antigen is unknown. CDR1 and CDR2 (germline): KGHSH, LQKENI. CDR3 length: 11 residues. V lost 3 bases and J 5 bases, leaving 4 bases between the germline ends. Whole-study findings and limits: TCR analyses covered only a few patients per response group.

These newly diagnosed stage II-IVA oral cavity squamous cell carcinoma patients had no prior systemic or radiation treatment. No culture or expansion preceded analysis of these blood cells. The chain couples TRBV18 to TRBJ2-5; D remains ambiguous. Source: PBMCs, taken before nivolumab (anti-PD-1) treatment. The sequence came from a person aged 40-85 years with oral cavity squamous cell carcinoma. The CDR3 loop reads CASSPAETQYF. The CDR3 coding sequence is TGTGCCAGCTCACCCGCCGAGACCCAGTACTTC.